This TCR beta chain was sequenced for a study of CD8 T cells in ankylosing spondylitis. TCRdb reanalysed the 5' RACE reads using MiXCR and keeps one entry per CDR3 protein. The sample contains about 280,000 distinct CDR3 sequences, 20% of which appear only once. This clonotype came up a few times. V was cut by 4 bases and J by 4 bases, with 7 bases left in between. The CDR3 sequence is 11 residues long. From germline, CDR1 is SQVTM and CDR2 ANQGSEA. The specimen sequenced was blood, either unsorted or a sorted T cell fraction (not recorded which). V is TRBV29-1 and J is TRBJ2-5, with D unresolved. The clonotype comes from a male donor with ankylosing spondylitis or in good health (not recorded which). The CDR3 bases are TGCAGCGTTGGAGATGGAGAGACCCAGTACTTC. As protein: CSVGDGETQYF.